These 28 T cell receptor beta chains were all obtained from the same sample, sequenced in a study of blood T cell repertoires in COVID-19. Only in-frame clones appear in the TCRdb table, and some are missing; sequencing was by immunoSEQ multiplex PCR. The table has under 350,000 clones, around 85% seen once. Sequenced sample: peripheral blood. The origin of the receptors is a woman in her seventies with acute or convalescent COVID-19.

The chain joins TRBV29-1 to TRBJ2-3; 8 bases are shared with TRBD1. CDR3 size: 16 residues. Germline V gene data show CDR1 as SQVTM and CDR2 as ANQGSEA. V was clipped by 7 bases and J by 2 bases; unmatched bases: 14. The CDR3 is CSAFARQGQITDTQYF. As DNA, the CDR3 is TGCAGCGCGTTCGCTCGACAGGGGCAGATCACAGATACGCAGTATTTT.

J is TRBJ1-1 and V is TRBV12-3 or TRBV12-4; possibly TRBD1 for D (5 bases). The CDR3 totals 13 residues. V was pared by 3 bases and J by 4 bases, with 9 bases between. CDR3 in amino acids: CASSLGRGTEAFF. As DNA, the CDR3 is TGTGCCAGCAGTTTGGGGAGGGGCACTGAAGCTTTCTTT.

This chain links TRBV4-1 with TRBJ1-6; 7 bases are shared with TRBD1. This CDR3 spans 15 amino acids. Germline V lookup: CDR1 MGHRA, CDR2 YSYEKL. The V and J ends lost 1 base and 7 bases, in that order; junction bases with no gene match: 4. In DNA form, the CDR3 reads TGCGCCAGCAGCCAAGCAAGGGACAGAAATTCACCCCTCCACTTT. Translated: CASSQARDRNSPLHF.

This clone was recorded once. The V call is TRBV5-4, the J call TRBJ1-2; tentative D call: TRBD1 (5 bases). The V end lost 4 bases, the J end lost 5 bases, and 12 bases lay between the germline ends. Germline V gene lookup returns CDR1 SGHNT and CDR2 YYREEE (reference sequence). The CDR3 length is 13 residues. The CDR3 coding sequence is TGTGCCAGCAGCGGGGCGGCGGGGTATGGCTACACCTTC. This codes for CASSGAAGYGYTF.

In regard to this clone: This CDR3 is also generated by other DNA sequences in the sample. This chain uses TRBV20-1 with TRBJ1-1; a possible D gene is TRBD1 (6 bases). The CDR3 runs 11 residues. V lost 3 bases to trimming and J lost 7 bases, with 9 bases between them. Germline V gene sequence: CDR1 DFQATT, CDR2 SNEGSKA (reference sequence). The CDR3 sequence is CSARGAGEAFF. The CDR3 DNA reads TGCAGTGCTAGGGGGGCAGGTGAAGCTTTCTTT.

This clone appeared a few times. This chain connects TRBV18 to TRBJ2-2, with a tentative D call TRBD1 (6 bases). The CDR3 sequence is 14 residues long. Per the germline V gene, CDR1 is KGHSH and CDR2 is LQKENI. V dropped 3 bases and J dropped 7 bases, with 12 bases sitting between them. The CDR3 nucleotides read TGTGCCAGCTCACCTCAGGGGAGTCGCGGGGAGCTGTTTTTT. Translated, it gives CASSPQGSRGELFF. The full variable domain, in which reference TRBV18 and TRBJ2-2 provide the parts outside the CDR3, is NAGVMQNPRHLVRRRGQEARLRCSPMKGHSHVYWYRQLPEEGLKFMVYLQKENIIDESGMPKERFSAEFPKEGPSILRIQQVVRGDSAAYFCASSPQGSRGELFFGEGSRLTVL.

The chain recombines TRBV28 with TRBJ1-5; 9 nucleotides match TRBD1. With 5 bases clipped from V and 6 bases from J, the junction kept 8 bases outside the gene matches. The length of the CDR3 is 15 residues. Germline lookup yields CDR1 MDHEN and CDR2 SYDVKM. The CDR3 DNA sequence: TGTGCCAGCAGTCGAGACAGGGGGGGTCGTCAGCCCCAGCATTTT. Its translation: CASSRDRGGRQPQHF. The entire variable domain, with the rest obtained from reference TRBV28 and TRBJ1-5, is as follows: DVKVTQSSRYLVKRTGEKVFLECVQDMDHENMFWYRQDPGLGLRLIYFSYDVKMKEKGDIPEGYSVSREKKERFSLILESASTNQTSMYLCASSRDRGGRQPQHFGDGTRLSIL.

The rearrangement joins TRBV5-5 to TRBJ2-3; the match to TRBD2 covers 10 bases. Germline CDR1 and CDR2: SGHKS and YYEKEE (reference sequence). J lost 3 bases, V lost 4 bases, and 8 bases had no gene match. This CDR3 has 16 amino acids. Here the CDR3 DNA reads TGTGCCAGCAGCCCCGAACTAGCGGGGCGGACAGATACGCAGTATTTT. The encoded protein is CASSPELAGRTDTQYF.

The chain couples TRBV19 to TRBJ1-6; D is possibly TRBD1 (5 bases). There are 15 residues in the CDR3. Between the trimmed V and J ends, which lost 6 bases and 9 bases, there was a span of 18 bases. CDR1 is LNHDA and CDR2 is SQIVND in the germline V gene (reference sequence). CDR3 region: CASREEGARSSPLHF. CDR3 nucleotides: TGTGCCAGTAGGGAAGAAGGGGCTCGGAGTTCACCCCTCCACTTT.

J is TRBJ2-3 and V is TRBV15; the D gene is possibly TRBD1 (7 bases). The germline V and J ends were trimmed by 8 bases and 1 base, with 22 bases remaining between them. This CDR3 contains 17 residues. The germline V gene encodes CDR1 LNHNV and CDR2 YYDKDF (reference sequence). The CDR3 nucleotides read TGTGCCACCTCCTTCGGCAGGGGGGCCGGGGGCACAGATACGCAGTATTTT. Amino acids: CATSFGRGAGGTDTQYF.

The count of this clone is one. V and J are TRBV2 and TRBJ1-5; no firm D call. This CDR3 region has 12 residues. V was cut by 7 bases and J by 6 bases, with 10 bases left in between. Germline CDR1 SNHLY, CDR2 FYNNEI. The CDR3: CASTQEGQPQHF. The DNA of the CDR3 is TGTGCCAGCACCCAGGAGGGTCAGCCCCAGCATTTT.

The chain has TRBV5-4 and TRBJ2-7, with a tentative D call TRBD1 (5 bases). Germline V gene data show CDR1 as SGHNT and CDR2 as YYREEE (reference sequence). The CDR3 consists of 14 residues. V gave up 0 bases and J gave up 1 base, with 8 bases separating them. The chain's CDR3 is CASSLGGLSYEQYF. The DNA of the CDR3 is TGTGCCAGCAGCTTGGGGGGCTTATCCTACGAGCAGTACTTC. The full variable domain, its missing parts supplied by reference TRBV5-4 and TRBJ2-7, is ETGVTQSPTHLIKTRGQQVTLRCSSQSGHNTVSWYQQALGQGPQFIFQYYREEENGRGNFPPRFSGLQFPNYSSELNVNALELDDSALYLCASSLGGLSYEQYFGPGTRLTVT.

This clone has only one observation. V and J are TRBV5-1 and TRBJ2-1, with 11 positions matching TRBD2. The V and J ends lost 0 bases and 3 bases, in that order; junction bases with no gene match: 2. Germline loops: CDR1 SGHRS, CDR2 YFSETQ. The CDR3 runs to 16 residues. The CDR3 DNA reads TGCGCCAGCAGCTTGGCCGGGACTAGCGGCTACAATGAGCAGTTCTTC. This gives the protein CASSLAGTSGYNEQFF.

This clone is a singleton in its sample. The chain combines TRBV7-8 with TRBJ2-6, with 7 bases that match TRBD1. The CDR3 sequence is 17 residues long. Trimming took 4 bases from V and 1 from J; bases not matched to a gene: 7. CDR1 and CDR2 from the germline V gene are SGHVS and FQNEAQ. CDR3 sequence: CASSSYGTASGANVLTF. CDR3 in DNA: TGTGCCAGCAGCTCTTACGGGACAGCGTCTGGGGCCAACGTCCTGACTTTC. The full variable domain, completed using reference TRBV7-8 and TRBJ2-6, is GAGVSQSPRYKVAKRGQDVALRCDPISGHVSLFWYQQALGQGPEFLTYFQNEAQLDKSGLPSDRFFAERPEGSVSTLKIQRTQQEDSAVYLCASSSYGTASGANVLTFGAGSRLTVL.

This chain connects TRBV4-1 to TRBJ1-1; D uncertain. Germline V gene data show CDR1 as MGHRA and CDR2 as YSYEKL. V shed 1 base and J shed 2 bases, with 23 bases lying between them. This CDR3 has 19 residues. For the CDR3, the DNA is TGCGCCAGCAGCCAAGGCCGACAACGCCTGAAGGATTTTAACACTGAAGCTTTCTTT. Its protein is CASSQGRQRLKDFNTEAFF.

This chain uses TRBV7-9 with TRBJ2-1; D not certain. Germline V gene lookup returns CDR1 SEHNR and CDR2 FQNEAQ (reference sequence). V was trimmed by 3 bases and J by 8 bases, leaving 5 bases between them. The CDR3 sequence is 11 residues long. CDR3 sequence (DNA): TGTGCCAGCAGCTTTAACTATGAGCAGTTCTTC. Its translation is CASSFNYEQFF.

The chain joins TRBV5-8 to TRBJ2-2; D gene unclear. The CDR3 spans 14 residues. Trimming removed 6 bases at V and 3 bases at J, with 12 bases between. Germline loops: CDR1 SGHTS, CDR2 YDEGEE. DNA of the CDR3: TGTGCCAGCAAGCGAGGTCGGGACACCGGGGAGCTGTTTTTT. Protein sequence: CASKRGRDTGELFF.

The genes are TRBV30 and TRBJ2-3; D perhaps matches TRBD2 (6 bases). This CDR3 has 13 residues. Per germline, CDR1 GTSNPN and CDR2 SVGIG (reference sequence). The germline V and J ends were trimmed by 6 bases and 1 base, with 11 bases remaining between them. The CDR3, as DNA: TGTGCCTGCCGGGGGTTCGGCACAGATACGCAGTATTTT. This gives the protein CACRGFGTDTQYF.

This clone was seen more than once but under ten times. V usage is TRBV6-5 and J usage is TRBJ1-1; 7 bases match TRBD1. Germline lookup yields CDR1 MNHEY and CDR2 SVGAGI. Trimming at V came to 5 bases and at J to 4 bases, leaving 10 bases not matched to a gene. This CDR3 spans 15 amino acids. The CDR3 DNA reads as TGTGCCAGCAGTCAAAAGTTTACAGGGGCCACTGAAGCTTTCTTT. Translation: CASSQKFTGATEAFF.

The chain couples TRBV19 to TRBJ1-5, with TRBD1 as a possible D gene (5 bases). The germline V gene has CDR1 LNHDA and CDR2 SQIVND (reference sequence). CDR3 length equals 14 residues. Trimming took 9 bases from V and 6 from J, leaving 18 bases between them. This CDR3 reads CASSDPGRIQPQHF. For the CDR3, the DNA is TGTGCCAGCAGCGACCCAGGGAGGATTCAGCCCCAGCATTTT.

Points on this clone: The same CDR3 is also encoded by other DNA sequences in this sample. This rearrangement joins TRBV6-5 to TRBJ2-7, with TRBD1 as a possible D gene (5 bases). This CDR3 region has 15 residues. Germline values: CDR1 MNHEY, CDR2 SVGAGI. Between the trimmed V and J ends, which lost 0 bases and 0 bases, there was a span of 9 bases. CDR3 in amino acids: CASSYSNRGSYEQYF. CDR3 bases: TGTGCCAGCAGTTACTCGAATAGGGGCTCCTACGAGCAGTACTTC.

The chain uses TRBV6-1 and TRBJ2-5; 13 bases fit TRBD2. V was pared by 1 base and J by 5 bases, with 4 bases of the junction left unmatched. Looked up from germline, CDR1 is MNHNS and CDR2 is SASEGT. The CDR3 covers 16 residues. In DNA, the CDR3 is TGTGCCAGCAGTGAAGGACTAGCGGGGGGAGGGGAGACCCAGTACTTC. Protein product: CASSEGLAGGGETQYF.

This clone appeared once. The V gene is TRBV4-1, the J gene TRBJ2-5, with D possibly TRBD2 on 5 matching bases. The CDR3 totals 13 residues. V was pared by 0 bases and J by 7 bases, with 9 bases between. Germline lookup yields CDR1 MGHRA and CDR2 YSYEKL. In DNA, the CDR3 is TGCGCCAGCAGCCAAGATCTTAGCGCGACCCAGTACTTC. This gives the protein CASSQDLSATQYF.

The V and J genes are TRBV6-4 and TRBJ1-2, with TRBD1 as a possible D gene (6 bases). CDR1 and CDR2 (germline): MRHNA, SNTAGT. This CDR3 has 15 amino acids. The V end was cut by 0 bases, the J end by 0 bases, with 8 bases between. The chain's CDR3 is CASSDSSGANYGYTF. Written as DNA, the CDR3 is TGTGCCAGCAGTGACTCTTCAGGGGCTAACTATGGCTACACCTTC.

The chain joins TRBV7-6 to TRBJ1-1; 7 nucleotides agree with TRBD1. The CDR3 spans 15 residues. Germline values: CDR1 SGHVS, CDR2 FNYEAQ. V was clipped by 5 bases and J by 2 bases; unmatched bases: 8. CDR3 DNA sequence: TGTGCCAGCAGCATAAACAGGGGCGTAAACACTGAAGCTTTCTTT. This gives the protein CASSINRGVNTEAFF.

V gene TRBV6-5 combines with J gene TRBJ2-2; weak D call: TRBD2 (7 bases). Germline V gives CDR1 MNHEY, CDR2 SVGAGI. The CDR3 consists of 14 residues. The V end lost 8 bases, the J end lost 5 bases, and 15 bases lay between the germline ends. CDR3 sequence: CASRGARGTGELFF. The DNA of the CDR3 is TGTGCCAGCCGGGGGGCCAGGGGTACCGGGGAGCTGTTTTTT.

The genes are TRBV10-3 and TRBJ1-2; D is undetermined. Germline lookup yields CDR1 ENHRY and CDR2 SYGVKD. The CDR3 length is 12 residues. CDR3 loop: CSTYALMDGYTF. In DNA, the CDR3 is TGTTCTACGTATGCCCTAATGGATGGCTACACCTTC.

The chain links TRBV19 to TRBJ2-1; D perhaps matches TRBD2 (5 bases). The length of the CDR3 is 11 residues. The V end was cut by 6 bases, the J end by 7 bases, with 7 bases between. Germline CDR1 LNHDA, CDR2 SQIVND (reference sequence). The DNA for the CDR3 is TGTGCCAGTAGCGGGGAGAATGAGCAGTTCTTC. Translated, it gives CASSGENEQFF.